This T cell receptor (beta chain) is from a study of human T cells and chemical hapten exposure. Study-wide results and limits: Having alopecia, donors may respond immunologically unlike healthy people.

TCRdb reanalysed the RACE reads using MiXCR and keeps one entry per CDR3 protein. This table holds more than 250,000 distinct CDR3 sequences, around 9.3% found once. This clonotype was detected only a few times. Its antigen remains unidentified. Time point meaning: pre-sensitization, week 0. Treatment specified: therapeutic diphenylcyclopropenone sensitization with weekly scalp DPC. CDR1 and CDR2 (germline): SGHTA, FQGNSA. Trimming removed 5 bases from V and 3 bases from J; junction bases left unmatched: 6. CDR3 length: 14 residues. The sample was whole blood, taken in connection with sensitization to the hapten diphenylcyclopropenone (DPC). The chain employs TRBV7-2 and TRBJ1-1; 7 nucleotides agree with TRBD1. This receptor was identified in a woman aged 40 to 49 with alopecia areata. Some clones in this sample may be carry-over from other donors' samples. The CDR3 is CASSKQGQDTEAFF. Here the CDR3 DNA reads TGTGCCAGCAGCAAACAGGGGCAGGACACTGAAGCTTTCTTT. Full variable domain (remainder filled in from reference TRBV7-2 and TRBJ1-1): GAGVSQSPSNKVTEKGKDVELRCDPISGHTALYWYRQSLGQGLEFLIYFQGNSAPDKSGLPSDRFSAERTGGSVSTLTIQRTQQEDSAVYLCASSKQGQDTEAFFGQGTRLTVV.